The 5 T cell receptor beta chains reported below all come from one sample, sequenced in a study of T cell repertoires in cytomegalovirus infection. Their antigens remain unidentified. TCRdb reanalysed the reads using MiXCR and keeps one entry per CDR3 protein. This table holds about 890,000 distinct CDR3 sequences, roughly 31% found once. Specimen: cultured CD8+ T cells from PBMCs, collected from culture after CMV antigen stimulation. These receptors originate from a human donor in good health (CMV status not recorded). Some clones in this sample may be carry-over from other donors' samples.

This clonotype appeared a few times. The rearrangement joins TRBV27 to TRBJ1-2; D may be TRBD1 (6 bases). In germline, CDR1 is MNHEY, CDR2 SMNVEV (reference sequence). This CDR3 region has 12 residues. V shed 0 bases and J shed 10 bases, with 9 bases lying between them. This chain's CDR3 is CASSLSPGDYTF. The CDR3, as DNA: TGTGCCAGCAGTTTATCTCCAGGGGACTACACCTTC.

The chain links TRBV6-7 to TRBJ1-5; 9 bases are a match to TRBD1. TRBV6-7 is an ORF for which the function is uncertain. The CDR3 has 18 residues. J was trimmed by 0 bases and V by 5 bases; bases with no gene match: 11. The DNA for the CDR3 is TGTGCCAGCAGTCCACCGGACAGGGGCGAATATAGCAATCAGCCCCAGCATTTT. Translating gives CASSPPDRGEYSNQPQHF.

This chain joins TRBV11-1 and TRBJ1-1; no firm D call. Per the germline V gene, CDR1 is SGHAT and CDR2 is FQDESV (reference sequence). V gave up 5 bases and J gave up 3 bases, with 25 bases separating them. There are 18 residues in the CDR3. The CDR3 coding sequence is TGTGCCAGCAGCCACATCCTTCGACGGGCTTCGCCCCACACTGAAGCTTTCTTT. Its translation is CASSHILRRASPHTEAFF.

This clonotype turned up a few times. The chain couples TRBV19 to TRBJ1-2; TRBD1 aligns across 7 bases. Germline loops: CDR1 LNHDA, CDR2 SQIVND (reference sequence). The CDR3 has 13 residues. V was pared by 8 bases and J by 2 bases, with 5 bases of the junction left unmatched. CDR3 loop: CASEWTGNYGYTF. Written as DNA, the CDR3 is TGTGCCAGTGAATGGACAGGCAACTATGGCTACACCTTC.

The rearrangement uses TRBV6-1 and TRBJ1-2; D call uncertain. V lost 5 bases, J lost 7 bases, and 14 bases lay in between. The CDR3 totals 13 residues. The V gene's germline CDR1 is MNHNS and CDR2 SASEGT. CDR3 DNA sequence: TGTGCCAGCAGTTTAGCCGAGAAGAGTGGCTACACCTTC. This gives the protein CASSLAEKSGYTF.